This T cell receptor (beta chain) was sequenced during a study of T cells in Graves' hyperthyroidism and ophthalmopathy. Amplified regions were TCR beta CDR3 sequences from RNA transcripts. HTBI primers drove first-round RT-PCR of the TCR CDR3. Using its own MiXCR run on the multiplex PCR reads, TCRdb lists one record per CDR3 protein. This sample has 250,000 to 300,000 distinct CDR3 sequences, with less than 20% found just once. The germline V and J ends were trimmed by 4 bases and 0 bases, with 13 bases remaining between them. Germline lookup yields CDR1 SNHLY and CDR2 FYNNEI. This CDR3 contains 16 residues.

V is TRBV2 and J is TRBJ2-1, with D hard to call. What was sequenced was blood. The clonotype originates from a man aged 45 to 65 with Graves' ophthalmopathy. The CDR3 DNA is TGTGCCAGCAGTGTAGGCCCAATGAGCTCCTACAATGAGCAGTTCTTC. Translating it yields CASSVGPMSSYNEQFF.